These 19 T cell receptor beta chains were all obtained from the same sample, sequenced in a study of T cell changes during pregnancy in multiple sclerosis. Sequencing used immunoSEQ multiplex PCR; TCRdb keeps in-frame clones, though not all of them. The data contain approximately 93,000 clones, 85% to 95% of them singletons. The specimen was peripheral blood, collected in the first trimester of pregnancy. Receptor source: a female donor in good health, enrolled as a control in a pregnancy study.

The V and J genes are TRBV5-8 and TRBJ2-1; the match to TRBD1 covers 7 bases. J was trimmed by 3 bases and V by 5 bases; bases with no gene match: 8. The CDR3 has 15 amino acids. The germline V gene has CDR1 SGHTS and CDR2 YDEGEE. CDR3 nucleotides: TGTGCCAGCAGTCCCCGGGACAGAAGCTACAATGAGCAGTTCTTC. As protein: CASSPRDRSYNEQFF.

V and J are TRBV5-5 and TRBJ1-2; D might be TRBD1 (6 bases). Germline CDR1 is SGHKS and CDR2 is YYEKEE (reference sequence). With 4 bases removed from V and 8 bases from J, the gap between germline ends came to 15 bases. CDR3 length equals 13 residues. CDR3 DNA: TGTGCCAGCAGCCCGACAGGAGATCGGGGCTACACCTTC. It specifies CASSPTGDRGYTF.

This clone has only a few counts. The rearrangement links TRBV5-4 to TRBJ1-2, with D hard to call. CDR1 and CDR2 (germline): SGHNT, YYREEE (reference sequence). V dropped 3 bases and J dropped 7 bases, with 19 bases sitting between them. The length of the CDR3 is 15 residues. CDR3 DNA sequence: TGTGCCAGCAGCTACGGGATTCTGTTGGGCCGTGGCTACACCTTC. Encoded protein: CASSYGILLGRGYTF.

This chain links TRBV6-5 with TRBJ1-1; D is uncertain. The CDR3 runs to 11 residues. The V end was cut by 2 bases, the J end by 8 bases, with 6 bases between. CDR1 is MNHEY, CDR2 SVGAGI, per germline. CDR3 protein: CASSYHREAFF. Here the CDR3 DNA reads TGTGCCAGCAGTTACCACAGAGAAGCTTTCTTT.

This rearrangement joins TRBV5-1 to TRBJ1-3; 10 nucleotides match TRBD1. The length of the CDR3 is 16 residues. V gave up 3 bases and J gave up 4 bases; unmatched junction bases: 7. The germline V gene encodes CDR1 SGHRS and CDR2 YFSETQ. CDR3 amino acids: CASSWDRGVSGNTIYF. The CDR3 DNA follows: TGCGCCAGCAGCTGGGACAGGGGAGTGTCGGGAAACACCATATATTTT.

The gene calls are TRBV5-1 and TRBJ2-1; no firm D call. This CDR3 contains 14 residues. With 0 bases removed from V and 9 bases from J, the gap between germline ends came to 13 bases. Germline V gene sequence: CDR1 SGHRS, CDR2 YFSETQ. The CDR3 bases are TGCGCCAGCAGCTTGGCCTTGAAGCGTGGTGAGCAGTTCTTC. This translates into CASSLALKRGEQFF.

The gene calls are TRBV2 and TRBJ2-5; possible D gene TRBD2, 7 bases. The ends were cut back, 11 bases at V and 5 bases at J, with 18 bases in the middle. CDR1 and CDR2 from the germline V gene are SNHLY and FYNNEI. The CDR3 spans 13 residues. Written as DNA, the CDR3 is TGTGCCGCAACCGGGGGGCGCGGGGAGACCCAGTACTTC. Its translation is CAATGGRGETQYF.

This chain joins TRBV18 and TRBJ1-1; 7 bases align to TRBD1. V lost 2 bases to trimming and J lost 1 base; unmatched junction nucleotides: 1. Germline CDR1 reads KGHSH; CDR2 reads LQKENI. The CDR3 sequence is 14 residues long. The CDR3 DNA reads as TGTGCCAGCTCACCAAGGACAGGGAACACTGAAGCTTTCTTT. Translated: CASSPRTGNTEAFF.

The chain has TRBV27 and TRBJ1-3, with D tentatively TRBD1 (5 bases). V dropped 0 bases and J dropped 2 bases, with 11 bases sitting between them. The CDR3 contains 16 residues. CDR1 MNHEY and CDR2 SMNVEV come from the germline V gene (reference sequence). CDR3 nucleotide sequence: TGTGCCAGCAGTTTATCGGGGGGAAGGGCTGGAAACACCATATATTTT. It translates to CASSLSGGRAGNTIYF.

The chain has TRBV6-4 and TRBJ2-3; TRBD2 matches at 7 bases. V shed 0 bases and J 3 bases; nucleotides not matched to a gene: 3. There are 15 residues in the CDR3. Germline V gives CDR1 MRHNA, CDR2 SNTAGT. The CDR3 DNA reads TGTGCCAGCAGTGACTCGGTGGGGGGGACAGATACGCAGTATTTT. Amino acids: CASSDSVGGTDTQYF.

The chain combines TRBV28 with TRBJ1-1; 7 nucleotides agree with TRBD1. The CDR3 contains 12 residues. CDR1 MDHEN and CDR2 SYDVKM come from the germline V gene. The V and J ends lost 5 bases and 5 bases, in that order; junction bases with no gene match: 2. CDR3 DNA sequence: TGTGCCAGCAGTAACAGGGGAACTGAAGCTTTCTTT. Amino acid sequence: CASSNRGTEAFF.

In DNA form, the CDR3 reads TGCAGCGTCCGGTGGGGGGGCGCCTACGAGCAGTACTTC. Its translation is CSVRWGGAYEQYF. The V gene is TRBV29-1, the J gene TRBJ2-7; D might be TRBD2 (7 bases). This CDR3 spans 13 amino acids. V lost 6 bases to trimming and J lost 2 bases, with 14 bases between them. CDR1 and CDR2 from the germline V gene are SQVTM and ANQGSEA.

In regard to this clone: One junction end disagrees with the germline gene, perhaps due to a read error. The chain carries TRBV7-7 and TRBJ1-1; no reliable D call. Per germline, CDR1 SSHAT and CDR2 FNYEAQ (reference sequence). This CDR3 is 13 amino acids long. CDR3 sequence: CASSLAYQTEAFF. The CDR3 bases are TGTGCTAGCAGCTTAGCGTATCAGACTGAAGCTTTCTTT.

The V gene is TRBV5-7, the J gene TRBJ2-7; 8 bases are shared with TRBD1. TRBV5-7 is placed among ORFs of uncertain function. The CDR3 runs 14 residues. Germline trimming cut 7 bases from V and 6 bases from J; bases unmatched to any gene: 12. The CDR3 DNA is TGTGCCAGCTGCCCCCGGACAGGGCGTCCCGAGCAGTACTTC. It translates to CASCPRTGRPEQYF.

This clone has more than one count but fewer than ten. This chain links TRBV19 with TRBJ2-3; 10 bases fit TRBD1. Germline values: CDR1 LNHDA, CDR2 SQIVND (reference sequence). With V trimmed by 5 bases and J by 2 bases, 4 bases remained unmatched. The CDR3 spans 15 residues. The DNA of the CDR3 is TGTGCCAGTAGTCGGGACAGGGGCCACACAGATACGCAGTATTTT. Its protein is CASSRDRGHTDTQYF.

The chain recombines TRBV28 with TRBJ2-7; 9 bases line up with TRBD2. Germline V CDR1 and CDR2: MDHEN, SYDVKM. This CDR3 comprises 15 residues. Trimming removed 8 bases from V and 3 bases from J; junction bases left unmatched: 11. The CDR3 reads CASLVGGGGFYEQYF. CDR3 nucleotides: TGTGCCAGCCTTGTGGGCGGGGGGGGGTTCTACGAGCAGTACTTC.

The chain has TRBV4-1 and TRBJ2-3; 7 bases match TRBD1. This CDR3 is 15 amino acids long. V lost 1 base to trimming and J lost 5 bases; unmatched junction nucleotides: 6. Germline lookup yields CDR1 MGHRA and CDR2 YSYEKL. The CDR3 protein is CASSQVPTGQDTQYF. CDR3 coding DNA: TGCGCCAGCAGCCAAGTCCCGACAGGGCAAGATACGCAGTATTTT.

This chain uses TRBV19 with TRBJ2-5; 8 nucleotides match TRBD2. Germline CDR1 and CDR2: LNHDA and SQIVND (reference sequence). V dropped 9 bases and J dropped 2; count of bases not matched to a gene: 11. This CDR3 has 15 amino acids. This CDR3 reads CASTGGSGVQETQYF. In nucleotides, the CDR3 is TGTGCCAGCACGGGGGGTAGCGGGGTGCAAGAGACCCAGTACTTC. Filled out from reference TRBV19 and TRBJ2-5, the complete variable domain reads DGGITQSPKYLFRKEGQNVTLSCEQNLNHDAMYWYRQDPGQGLRLIYYSQIVNDFQKGDIAEGYSVSREKKESFPLTVTSAQKNPTAFYLCASTGGSGVQETQYFGPGTRLLVL.

The rearrangement joins TRBV20-1 to TRBJ1-2; no reliable D call. CDR1 DFQATT and CDR2 SNEGSKA come from the germline V gene (reference sequence). This CDR3 contains 11 residues. With 1 base removed from V and 8 bases from J, the gap between germline ends came to 8 bases. CDR3 residues: CSARGSGGYTF. The CDR3 DNA sequence: TGCAGTGCTAGAGGTTCGGGGGGCTACACCTTC.